The TCR beta chain described here comes from a study of OX40 agonist ivuxolimab in advanced cancers. Study-wide background: Every patient in dose escalation had hepatocellular carcinoma, melanoma, renal cell or head and neck cancer. Among those treated, three patients had partial responses, one with hepatocellular carcinoma and two with cutaneous melanoma. Whole-study results and caveats: At 0.1 to 3.0 mg/kg, clonal expansion of CD4+ and CD8+ blood T cells had occurred by week 6. CD4+ T cells averaged fewer expanded clones than CD8+ T cells.

With V trimmed by 0 bases and J by 1 base, 17 bases remained unmatched. CDR1 is GTSNPN and CDR2 is SVGIG in the germline V gene (reference sequence). This CDR3 comprises 20 residues. As concerns this clone: Antigen specificity is unknown.

Method: immunoSEQ multiplex PCR; TCRdb's copy keeps in-frame clones and lacks some. In the table there are approximately 20,000 clones, 65% to 80% of which are singletons. This receptor was taken from an adult with an advanced solid tumor such as melanoma, head and neck, liver or kidney cancer. The rearrangement links TRBV30 to TRBJ2-2; 7 bases match TRBD1. The sample was CD4+ or CD8+ T cells sorted from blood, taken in a trial of the OX40 agonist ivuxolimab. The CDR3 nucleotides read TGTGCCTGGAGTGTTTATTTGGGAAGGGTCGGGGACAGGAACACCGGGGAGCTGTTTTTT. Translation gives CAWSVYLGRVGDRNTGELFF.